These T cell receptor beta chains were read from a single sample in a study of patients and donors after allogeneic stem cell transplantation. TCRdb analysed the RT-PCR reads with MiXCR anew, one entry per CDR3 protein. The sample lists about 87,000 distinct CDR3 sequences, roughly 4.9% occurring once. Input material: blood, either unsorted or a sorted T cell fraction (not recorded which). The receptors here all came from a human donor who was either an allogeneic HSCT recipient or a stem cell or donor lymphocyte infusion donor (not recorded which). It is not recorded whose cells these are; they may come from a transplant donor. CDR3s include the opening cysteine and the closing phenylalanine or tryptophan. D genes are given only for firm matches. Size tells how often a clone was seen (once, few, many) or the class of an expanded clone, and some rows leave it out.

D gene,J gene,clone size,V gene,CDR3 DNA,CDR3 protein
.,TRBJ2-7,.,TRBV19,TGTGCCAGTAGTATTGGGGTCCTCGCACGCTACGAGCAGTACTTC,CASSIGVLARYEQYF
.,TRBJ2-3,many,TRBV5-1,TGCGCCAGCAGCGGCGGAAACGCGAGAGATACGCAGTATTTT,CASSGGNARDTQYF
.,TRBJ1-1,few,TRBV12-3/TRBV12-4,TGTGCCAGCAGTTTTCAGGGGACGGACACTGAAGCTTTCTTT,CASSFQGTDTEAFF
.,TRBJ2-7,many,TRBV4-2,TGTGCCAGCAGCCAAGAAAGAAACTACGAGCAGTACTTC,CASSQERNYEQYF
.,TRBJ1-1,many,TRBV29-1,TGCAGCGTTGAAGATGGAGGGTACACTGAAGCTTTCTTT,CSVEDGGYTEAFF
.,TRBJ2-1,.,TRBV14,TGTGCCAGCAGCCCGCGGGGACAGTCCTTCCATGAGCAGTTCTTC,CASSPRGQSFHEQFF
TRBD2,TRBJ2-1,many,TRBV12-3/TRBV12-4,TGTGCCAGCAGTCGACTAGCAAATGAGCAGTTCTTC,CASSRLANEQFF
.,TRBJ1-5,many,TRBV25-1,TGTGCCAGCCAAGAGACAGGCAGCAATCAGCCCCAGCATTTT,CASQETGSNQPQHF
TRBD1,TRBJ1-5,many,TRBV20-1,TGCAGTGCTAGGCCTACAGGGGAAAATCAGCCCCAGCATTTT,CSARPTGENQPQHF
TRBD2,TRBJ2-5,many,TRBV20-1,TGCAGTGCTAGAGACGGTAGCGGGTACCAAGAGACCCAGTACTTC,CSARDGSGYQETQYF
.,TRBJ2-1,many,TRBV4-1,TGCGCCAGCAGCCAACGGGTAGAAGGGAGCTACAATGAGCAGTTCTTC,CASSQRVEGSYNEQFF
.,TRBJ2-1,few,TRBV5-4,TGTGCCAGCACCCAAGACACGGGTGGGTACAATGAGCAGTTCTTC,CASTQDTGGYNEQFF
.,TRBJ1-3,few,TRBV3-1,TGTGCCAGCAGCCAAAGACAACGCTCTGGAAACACCATATATTTT,CASSQRQRSGNTIYF
.,TRBJ1-2,few,TRBV7-9,TGTGCCAGCAGCTTAGGGATCAACTATGGCTACACCTTC,CASSLGINYGYTF
.,TRBJ1-6,few,TRBV5-1,TGCGCCAGCAGCTTAGGGGGACGGCAGCGGAATTCACCCCTCCACTTT,CASSLGGRQRNSPLHF
.,TRBJ1-1,.,TRBV28,TGTGCCAGCAGTTCCCCCATTGATCTTCAGGAGAACACTGAAGCTTTCTTT,CASSSPIDLQENTEAFF
.,TRBJ1-4,.,TRBV20-1,TGCAGTGCTAGAGATGCTACCACCAATGAAAAACTGTTTTTT,CSARDATTNEKLFF
TRBD1,TRBJ2-2,many,TRBV11-2,TGTGCCAGCAGCTTTTTGAGGGGGCGTCGGCAGGACACCGGGGAGCTGTTTTTT,CASSFLRGRRQDTGELFF
TRBD1,TRBJ2-1,many,TRBV12-3/TRBV12-4,TGTGCCAGCAGTCCTGGGACAGGGGGCTACAATGAGCAGTTCTTC,CASSPGTGGYNEQFF
TRBD2,TRBJ2-3,many,TRBV9,TGTGCCAGCAGCGTAGGAATTTTCCCAGCGGGAGGGCCATCAGATACGCAGTATTTT,CASSVGIFPAGGPSDTQYF
TRBD2,TRBJ2-4,few,TRBV3-1,TGTGCCAGCAGCCAAGGGACTAGCGGAGGCAACATTCAGTACTTC,CASSQGTSGGNIQYF
TRBD1,TRBJ2-1,.,TRBV6-2/TRBV6-3,TGTGCCAGCACCCGGACAGGCGCCTACAATGAGCAGTTCTTC,CASTRTGAYNEQFF